The TCR beta chain described here comes from a study of response to subunit inactivated influenza vaccine. The CDR3 contains 14 residues. Germline lookup yields CDR1 DFQATT and CDR2 SNEGSKA (reference sequence). With V trimmed by 4 bases and J by 7 bases, 7 bases remained unmatched. TCRdb reanalysed the RT-PCR reads using MiXCR and keeps one entry per CDR3 protein. Among about half a million distinct CDR3 sequences, approximately 7.7% were seen once, and the ten largest hold about an eighth. This clonotype was detected ten times or more. Its specificity is not known. Study outcomes and limitations: The authors put forward the suggestion that each seasonal influenza vaccination may bring in only a limited number of new T cells.

This rearrangement joins TRBV20-1 to TRBJ2-7; 13 nucleotides line up with TRBD2. This sample comprised PBMCs from blood, obtained less than 25 months after vaccination. The origin of this receptor is a man aged 50 to 69 who received an inactivated influenza vaccine. The CDR3: CSAKGLAGVQEQYF. The CDR3 coding sequence is TGCAGTGCTAAAGGACTAGCGGGAGTTCAAGAGCAGTACTTC.